This note documents a single T cell receptor beta chain sequence. The antigen remains undetermined. This entry is derived from a study of blood T cells in healthy people across ages. Extractions gave at least 6 micrograms of total RNA per sample. It was with a sample-barcoded 5' primer and a J-beta primer mix that a second PCR of about 6 to 12 cycles was run. Paired-end reads containing CDR3 totaled no fewer than 2.5 million for each sample. Each CDR3 protein is one row after TCRdb ran MiXCR on the 5' RACE reads. There are around 1.5 million distinct CDR3 sequences in the sample; approximately 59% occur only once, and under 8.5% lies in the top ten. General study findings and limits: Whereas aged donors had fewer naive CD4+ cells, long-lived donors had more of them and higher diversity. TCR beta diversity tracked closely with naive T cell percentage.

Input material: blood. This receptor was taken from a man between 18 and 29 years old in good health.

The CDR3 reads CASSYDLAGIKGEQFF. CDR3 bases: TGTGCCAGCAGTTACGACCTAGCGGGGATCAAGGGCGAGCAGTTCTTC. The chain links TRBV6-2 or TRBV6-3 to TRBJ2-1; 9 bases line up with TRBD2. With 2 bases clipped from V and 10 bases from J, the junction kept 12 bases outside the gene matches. CDR3 length: 16 amino acids. Germline V gene data show CDR1 as MNHEY and CDR2 as SVGEGT.